A selection of T cell receptor beta chains follows, all from one sample in a study of cytomegalovirus exposure and HLA in healthy donors. Profiled with immunoSEQ multiplex PCR; TCRdb holds only in-frame clones, not every one. The specimen's table records about 170,000 clones. Source material: PBMCs. Every receptor here comes from a woman between 18 and 29 years old in good health and CMV-seropositive. CDR3s include the opening cysteine and the closing phenylalanine or tryptophan. Fields, in order: V gene, J gene, D gene, CDR3 protein, CDR3 DNA. The D gene is left open where the match is weak.

V gene: TRBV27
J gene: TRBJ1-1
D gene: TRBD1
CDR3 protein: CASSLFPPGQGLNTEAFF
CDR3 DNA: TGTGCCAGCAGTTTATTTCCCCCCGGACAGGGGCTGAACACTGAAGCTTTCTTT

V gene: TRBV5-1
J gene: TRBJ2-5
D gene: TRBD1
CDR3 protein: CASSLIQGRETQYF
CDR3 DNA: TGCGCCAGCAGCTTGATACAGGGGCGAGAGACCCAGTACTTC

V gene: TRBV19
J gene: TRBJ1-5
D gene: .
CDR3 protein: CASCREGGLGNQPQHF
CDR3 DNA: TGTGCCAGTTGCCGCGAGGGCGGGTTGGGCAATCAGCCCCAGCATTTT

V gene: TRBV29-1
J gene: TRBJ2-5
D gene: .
CDR3 protein: CSVVGRETQYF
CDR3 DNA: TGCAGCGTTGTGGGGAGAGAGACCCAGTACTTC

V gene: TRBV2
J gene: TRBJ2-5
D gene: .
CDR3 protein: CASSFERGQETQYF
CDR3 DNA: TGTGCCAGCAGTTTTGAACGGGGACAAGAGACCCAGTACTTC

V gene: TRBV29-1
J gene: TRBJ1-2
D gene: .
CDR3 protein: CSVTGPPGYGYTF
CDR3 DNA: TGCAGCGTTACAGGGCCACCTGGCTATGGCTACACCTTC

V gene: TRBV13
J gene: TRBJ1-1
D gene: TRBD1
CDR3 protein: CASSSSRQGNTEAFF
CDR3 DNA: TGTGCCAGCAGCTCCAGCAGACAGGGGAACACTGAAGCTTTCTTT

V gene: TRBV6-5
J gene: TRBJ1-1
D gene: TRBD1
CDR3 protein: CAAKGADPNTEAFF
CDR3 DNA: TGTGCCGCAAAGGGGGCCGACCCGAACACTGAAGCTTTCTTT

V gene: TRBV7-9
J gene: TRBJ2-3
D gene: TRBD2
CDR3 protein: CASTPGLGADTQYF
CDR3 DNA: TGTGCCAGCACCCCGGGACTAGGCGCAGATACGCAGTATTTT

V gene: TRBV11-2
J gene: TRBJ2-2
D gene: TRBD2
CDR3 protein: CASSSPGLAGVVGELFF
CDR3 DNA: TGTGCCAGCAGCTCTCCTGGACTAGCGGGAGTTGTCGGGGAGCTGTTTTTT

V gene: TRBV5-1
J gene: TRBJ2-7
D gene: TRBD1
CDR3 protein: CASSLVGQGAHEQYF
CDR3 DNA: TGCGCCAGCAGCTTGGTAGGACAGGGGGCACACGAGCAGTACTTC

V gene: TRBV5-1
J gene: TRBJ1-2
D gene: .
CDR3 protein: CASSSSTGIYGYTF
CDR3 DNA: TGCGCCAGCAGCTCCTCGACAGGTATCTATGGCTACACCTTC

V gene: TRBV5-1
J gene: TRBJ2-7
D gene: .
CDR3 protein: CASSLYRGGEQYF
CDR3 DNA: TGCGCCAGCAGCTTGTACAGGGGAGGCGAGCAGTACTTC

V gene: TRBV4-2
J gene: TRBJ1-2
D gene: .
CDR3 protein: CASSPPGTHGVDGYTF
CDR3 DNA: TGTGCCAGCAGCCCGCCCGGGACTCACGGAGTTGATGGCTACACCTTC

V gene: TRBV5-4
J gene: TRBJ1-2
D gene: .
CDR3 protein: CASSLMETYGYTF
CDR3 DNA: TGTGCCAGCAGCTTGATGGAGACTTATGGCTACACCTTC

V gene: TRBV5-1
J gene: TRBJ2-4
D gene: .
CDR3 protein: CASSPQGMMDIQYF
CDR3 DNA: TGCGCCAGCAGCCCACAGGGTATGATGGACATTCAGTACTTC

V gene: TRBV7-2
J gene: TRBJ1-4
D gene: .
CDR3 protein: CASSLAGAQANEKLFF
CDR3 DNA: TGTGCCAGCAGCTTAGCAGGGGCTCAGGCTAATGAAAAACTGTTTTTT

V gene: TRBV4-3
J gene: TRBJ1-3
D gene: .
CDR3 protein: CASSQEWSRDTIYF
CDR3 DNA: TGCGCCAGCAGCCAAGAATGGAGTCGTGACACCATATATTTT

V gene: TRBV7-2
J gene: TRBJ1-2
D gene: TRBD1
CDR3 protein: CASSSRTGAKGYTF
CDR3 DNA: TGTGCCAGCAGCTCCAGGACAGGAGCAAAAGGCTACACCTTC

V gene: TRBV27
J gene: TRBJ2-1
D gene: .
CDR3 protein: CASSLAGSRAYNEQFF
CDR3 DNA: TGTGCCAGCAGTCTGGCGGGCTCGAGGGCTTACAATGAGCAGTTCTTC

V gene: TRBV4-3
J gene: TRBJ1-2
D gene: TRBD1
CDR3 protein: CASSQDIKTGGYTF
CDR3 DNA: TGCGCCAGCAGCCAAGATATAAAGACAGGGGGGTACACCTTC

V gene: TRBV2
J gene: TRBJ2-5
D gene: .
CDR3 protein: CASHLRLMGLGETQYF
CDR3 DNA: TGTGCCAGTCACCTCCGGCTGATGGGGCTAGGGGAGACCCAGTACTTC

V gene: TRBV9
J gene: TRBJ2-3
D gene: TRBD2
CDR3 protein: CASSVAAGVDTQYF
CDR3 DNA: TGTGCCAGCAGCGTCGCCGCGGGGGTAGATACGCAGTATTTT

V gene: TRBV30
J gene: TRBJ2-7
D gene: .
CDR3 protein: CAWDFAGSYEQYF
CDR3 DNA: TGTGCCTGGGATTTCGCGGGATCCTACGAGCAGTACTTC

V gene: TRBV5-4
J gene: TRBJ2-3
D gene: TRBD2
CDR3 protein: CASSRGTSGPTDTQYF
CDR3 DNA: TGTGCCAGCAGCCGGGGGACTAGCGGACCCACAGATACGCAGTATTTT

V gene: TRBV4-1
J gene: TRBJ2-7
D gene: TRBD2
CDR3 protein: CASSPALRGALEQYF
CDR3 DNA: TGCGCCAGCAGCCCCGCTTTGCGGGGGGCCTTAGAGCAGTACTTC